Detailed here is one TCR beta chain. Its antigen is still unknown. TCRdb passed the 5' RACE reads through MiXCR, listing each CDR3 protein once. The data contain some 210,000 distinct CDR3 sequences, approximately 20% of them singletons. The data are from a study of T-cell memory formation after mild COVID-19. General study findings and limits: A subset of responding clones appeared in pre-infection memory, suggesting cross-reactive memory joined.

The V end lost 4 bases, the J end lost 0 bases, and 20 bases lay between the germline ends. This CDR3 is built from 18 residues. Germline lookup yields CDR1 SGHRS and CDR2 YFSETQ. The chain recombines TRBV5-1 with TRBJ1-3; weak D call: TRBD1 (5 bases). The sequence was collected from an adult woman who had mild COVID-19 (a few samples of this study predate the infection). Cell type and time point are not known. Specimen: PBMCs or a T cell subset sorted from them (not recorded which). The CDR3 is CASSTYPGTVHSGNTIYF. The CDR3, as DNA: TGCGCCAGCAGCACTTACCCCGGGACGGTCCACTCTGGAAACACCATATATTTT.